This T cell receptor beta chain stems from a study of T cell changes during pregnancy in multiple sclerosis. The CDR3 has 16 amino acids. Germline values: CDR1 SGHAT, CDR2 FQDESV (reference sequence). V gave up 2 bases and J gave up 6 bases, with 18 bases separating them. The method was immunoSEQ multiplex PCR; TCRdb's version includes in-frame clones alone and lacks a portion of them. The top ten hold under 1.5% of the sample, which has some 100,000 clones, around 94% seen once. Here the sequenced sample was peripheral blood, taken in the second trimester of pregnancy. The TCR sequence derives from a female donor with multiple sclerosis, enrolled in a pregnancy study. The chain links TRBV11-1 to TRBJ2-3; the D gene is possibly TRBD2 (7 bases). CDR3: CASSLLGGGQKDTQYF. The CDR3 coding sequence is TGTGCCAGCAGCTTACTAGGCGGGGGCCAAAAGGATACGCAGTATTTT.